This T cell receptor beta chain appears in the sequencing data of a study of cytotoxic CD8 clonotypes in ibrutinib-treated CLL. In the study overall: Mean yields were roughly 240,000 productive templates and around 98,000 productive rearrangements per sample. Whole-study findings and limits: Rising at ibrutinib response, clonality subsequently fell back toward baseline at progression. There were differences in sampling times between sustained-remission and progressing patients.

CDR3 length equals 16 residues. V lost 3 bases to trimming and J lost 3 bases; unmatched junction nucleotides: 10. Germline V CDR1 and CDR2: SGHDT, YYEEEE. Only in-frame clones appear in the TCRdb table, and some are missing; sequencing was by immunoSEQ multiplex PCR. The top ten clones hold 20% to 25% of a sample with some 85,000 clones, around 77% of them seen once. Of note for this clone: Antigen specificity is unknown.

Cryopreserved PBMCs supplied about 1.9 micrograms of genomic DNA for TCR beta libraries. The receptor comes from a human donor with chronic lymphocytic leukemia. The input for sequencing was PBMCs, taken after 24 months of ibrutinib treatment. The chain uses TRBV5-6 and TRBJ2-7; 9 bases are a match to TRBD1. The CDR3 bases are TGTGCCAGCAGCTCGACCGGGACAGGGTATGGCTACGAGCAGTACTTC. Protein product: CASSSTGTGYGYEQYF.